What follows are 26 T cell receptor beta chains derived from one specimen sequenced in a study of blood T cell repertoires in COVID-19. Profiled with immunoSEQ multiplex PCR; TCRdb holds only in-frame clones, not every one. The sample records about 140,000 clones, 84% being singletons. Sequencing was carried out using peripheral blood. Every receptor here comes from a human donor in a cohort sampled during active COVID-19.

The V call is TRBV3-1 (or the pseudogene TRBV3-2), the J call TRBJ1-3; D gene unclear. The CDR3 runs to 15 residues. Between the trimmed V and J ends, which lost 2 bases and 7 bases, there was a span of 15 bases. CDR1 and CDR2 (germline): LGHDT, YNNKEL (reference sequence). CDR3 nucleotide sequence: TGTGCCAGCAGCCAAAGGAGGGTCACGGGGAACACCATATATTTT. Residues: CASSQRRVTGNTIYF.

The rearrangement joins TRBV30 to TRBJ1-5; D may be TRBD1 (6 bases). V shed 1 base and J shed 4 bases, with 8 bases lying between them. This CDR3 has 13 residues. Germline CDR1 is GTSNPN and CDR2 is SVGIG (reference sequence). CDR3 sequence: CAWSEGGNQPQHF. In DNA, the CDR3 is TGTGCCTGGAGTGAAGGGGGAAATCAGCCCCAGCATTTT.

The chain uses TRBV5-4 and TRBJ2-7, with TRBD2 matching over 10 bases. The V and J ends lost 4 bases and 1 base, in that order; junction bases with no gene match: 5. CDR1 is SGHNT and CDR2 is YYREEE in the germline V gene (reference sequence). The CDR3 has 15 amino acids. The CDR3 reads CASSRQAGGSYEQYF. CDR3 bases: TGTGCCAGCAGCCGCCAAGCGGGGGGGTCCTACGAGCAGTACTTC.

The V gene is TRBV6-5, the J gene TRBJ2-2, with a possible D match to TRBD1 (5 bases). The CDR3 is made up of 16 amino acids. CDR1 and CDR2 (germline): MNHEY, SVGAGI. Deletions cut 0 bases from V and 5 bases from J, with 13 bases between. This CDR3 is CASSYSWGRDTGELFF. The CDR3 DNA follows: TGTGCCAGCAGTTACTCGTGGGGCAGGGATACCGGGGAGCTGTTTTTT.

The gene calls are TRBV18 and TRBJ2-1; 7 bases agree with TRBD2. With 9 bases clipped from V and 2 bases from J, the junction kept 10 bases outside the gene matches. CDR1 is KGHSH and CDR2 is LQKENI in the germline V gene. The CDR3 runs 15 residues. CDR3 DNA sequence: TGTGCCAGTCGAACTGACGGGGGGACCTACAATGAGCAGTTCTTC. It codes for CASRTDGGTYNEQFF.

The DNA for the CDR3 is TGTGCCAGCAGTTTATCAGAGGGCGGGGAGCTGTTTTTT. It specifies CASSLSEGGELFF. This chain uses TRBV27 with TRBJ2-2; D is possibly TRBD2 (5 bases). The CDR3 spans 13 residues. Trimming took 0 bases from V and 7 from J, leaving 6 bases between them. Germline CDR1 is MNHEY and CDR2 is SMNVEV (reference sequence).

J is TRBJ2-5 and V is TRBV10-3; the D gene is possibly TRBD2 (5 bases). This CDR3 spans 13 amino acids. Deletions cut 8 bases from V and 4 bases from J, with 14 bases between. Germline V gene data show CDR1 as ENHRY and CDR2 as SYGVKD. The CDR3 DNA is TGTGCCATCCGCTCAGGTGAGGGAGAGACCCAGTACTTC. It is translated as CAIRSGEGETQYF.

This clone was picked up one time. CDR3 amino acids: CASSLGSARDRASRGTF. The CDR3, as DNA: TGCGCCAGCAGCTTGGGATCAGCACGGGACAGGGCGTCCAGAGGCACCTTC. The rearrangement joins TRBV5-1 to TRBJ1-2, with TRBD1 matching over 9 bases. Looked up from germline, CDR1 is SGHRS and CDR2 is YFSETQ. This CDR3 comprises 17 residues. J gave up 13 bases and V 0 bases, and 19 bases lay outside the gene matches. The entire variable domain, with the rest obtained from reference TRBV5-1 and TRBJ1-2, is as follows: KAGVTQTPRYLIKTRGQQVTLSCSPISGHRSVSWYQQTPGQGLQFLFEYFSETQRNKGNFPGRFSGRQFSNSRSEMNVSTLELGDSALYLCASSLGSARDRASRGTFGSGTRLTVV.

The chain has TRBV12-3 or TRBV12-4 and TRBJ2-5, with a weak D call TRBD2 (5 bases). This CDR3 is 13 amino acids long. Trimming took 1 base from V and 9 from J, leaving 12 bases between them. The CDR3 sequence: CASSLVSSGAQYF. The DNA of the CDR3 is TGTGCCAGCAGTTTAGTCTCCTCCGGGGCCCAGTACTTC.

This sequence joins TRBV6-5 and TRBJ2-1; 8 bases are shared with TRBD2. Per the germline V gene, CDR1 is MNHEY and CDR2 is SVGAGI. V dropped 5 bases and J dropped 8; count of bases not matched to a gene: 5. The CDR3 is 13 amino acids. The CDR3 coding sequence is TGTGCCAGCAGTCCGGGACTAGTTTATGAGCAGTTCTTC. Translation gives CASSPGLVYEQFF.

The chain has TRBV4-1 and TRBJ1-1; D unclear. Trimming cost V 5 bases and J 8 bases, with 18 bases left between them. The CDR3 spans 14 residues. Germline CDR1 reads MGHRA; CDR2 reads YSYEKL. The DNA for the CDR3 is TGCGCCAGCAGCATTCGAACAACCCAACAAGAAGCTTTCTTT. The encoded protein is CASSIRTTQQEAFF.

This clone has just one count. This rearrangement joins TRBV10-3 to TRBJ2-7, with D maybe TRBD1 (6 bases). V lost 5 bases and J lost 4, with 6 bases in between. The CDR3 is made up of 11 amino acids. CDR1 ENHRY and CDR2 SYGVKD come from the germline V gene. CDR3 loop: CAISQGYEQYV. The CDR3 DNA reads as TGTGCCATCAGTCAGGGGTACGAGCAGTACGTC.

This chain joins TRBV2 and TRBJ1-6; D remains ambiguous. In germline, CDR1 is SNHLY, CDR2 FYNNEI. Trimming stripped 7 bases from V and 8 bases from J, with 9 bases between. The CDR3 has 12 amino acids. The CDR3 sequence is CASTRNDSPLHF. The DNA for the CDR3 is TGTGCCAGCACCAGGAATGATTCACCCCTCCACTTT.

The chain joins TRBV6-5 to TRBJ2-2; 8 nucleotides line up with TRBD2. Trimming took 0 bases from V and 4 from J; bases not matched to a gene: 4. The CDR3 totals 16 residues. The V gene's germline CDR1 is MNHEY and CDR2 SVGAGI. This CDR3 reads CASSYSGLGGTGELFF. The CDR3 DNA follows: TGTGCCAGCAGTTACTCGGGACTAGGGGGCACCGGGGAGCTGTTTTTT.

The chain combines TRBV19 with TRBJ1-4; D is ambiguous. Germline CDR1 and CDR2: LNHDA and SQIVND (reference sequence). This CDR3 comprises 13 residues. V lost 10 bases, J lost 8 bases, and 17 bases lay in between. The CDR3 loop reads CATAVGRWEKLFF. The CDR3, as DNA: TGTGCCACCGCGGTAGGCCGTTGGGAAAAACTGTTTTTT.

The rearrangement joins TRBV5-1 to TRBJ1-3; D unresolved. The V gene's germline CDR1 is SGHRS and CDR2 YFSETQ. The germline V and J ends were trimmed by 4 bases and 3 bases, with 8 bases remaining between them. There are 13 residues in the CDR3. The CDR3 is CASSPRVGNTIYF. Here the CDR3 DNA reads TGCGCCAGCAGCCCCCGGGTTGGAAACACCATATATTTT.

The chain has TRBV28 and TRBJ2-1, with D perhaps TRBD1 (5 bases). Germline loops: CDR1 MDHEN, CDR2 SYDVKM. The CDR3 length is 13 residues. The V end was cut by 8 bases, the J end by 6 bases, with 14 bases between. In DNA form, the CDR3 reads TGTGCCAGCTCGCTAAGGGGCCCCAATGAGCAGTTCTTC. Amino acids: CASSLRGPNEQFF.

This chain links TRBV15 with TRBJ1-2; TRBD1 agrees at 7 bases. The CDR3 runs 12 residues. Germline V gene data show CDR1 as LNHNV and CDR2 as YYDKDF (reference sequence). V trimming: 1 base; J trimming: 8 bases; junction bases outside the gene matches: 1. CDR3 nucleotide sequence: TGTGCCACCAGCAGAGGGGACAGCGGCTACACCTTC. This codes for CATSRGDSGYTF.

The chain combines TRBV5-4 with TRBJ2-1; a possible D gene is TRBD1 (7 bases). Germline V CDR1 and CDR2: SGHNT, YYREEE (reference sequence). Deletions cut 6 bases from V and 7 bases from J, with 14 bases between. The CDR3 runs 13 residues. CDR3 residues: CASTRPGGNEQFF. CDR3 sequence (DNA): TGTGCCAGCACCCGCCCAGGGGGGAATGAGCAGTTCTTC.

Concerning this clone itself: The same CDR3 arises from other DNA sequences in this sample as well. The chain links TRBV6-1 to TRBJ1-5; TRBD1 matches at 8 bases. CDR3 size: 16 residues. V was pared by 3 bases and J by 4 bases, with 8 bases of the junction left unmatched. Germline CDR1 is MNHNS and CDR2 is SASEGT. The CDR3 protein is CASSDPGQGRNQPQHF. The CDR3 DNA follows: TGTGCCAGCAGTGACCCCGGACAGGGACGAAATCAGCCCCAGCATTTT.

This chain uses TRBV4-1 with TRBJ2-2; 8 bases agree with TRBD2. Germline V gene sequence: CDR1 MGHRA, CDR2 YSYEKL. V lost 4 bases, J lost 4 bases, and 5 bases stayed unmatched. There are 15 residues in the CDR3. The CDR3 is CASSRSGSSTGELFF. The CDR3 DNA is TGCGCCAGCAGCCGGAGCGGGAGCAGCACCGGGGAGCTGTTTTTT.

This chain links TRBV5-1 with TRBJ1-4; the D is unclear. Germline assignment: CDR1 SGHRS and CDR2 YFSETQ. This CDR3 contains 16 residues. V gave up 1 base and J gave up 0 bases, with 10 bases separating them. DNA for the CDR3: TGCGCCAGCAGCTTGAATCAGGCCGCAACTAATGAAAAACTGTTTTTT. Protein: CASSLNQAATNEKLFF.

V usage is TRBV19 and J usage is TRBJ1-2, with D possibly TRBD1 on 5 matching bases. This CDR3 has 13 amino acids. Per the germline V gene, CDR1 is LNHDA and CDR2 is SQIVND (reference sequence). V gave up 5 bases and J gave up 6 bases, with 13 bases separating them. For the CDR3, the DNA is TGTGCCAGTAGTCTCCAGGGAAGCGATGGCTACACCTTC. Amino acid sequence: CASSLQGSDGYTF.

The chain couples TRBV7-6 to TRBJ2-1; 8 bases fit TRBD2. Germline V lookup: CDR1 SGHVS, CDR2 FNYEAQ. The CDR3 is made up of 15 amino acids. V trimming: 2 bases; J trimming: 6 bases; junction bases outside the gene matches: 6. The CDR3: CASSLRLAGSNEQFF. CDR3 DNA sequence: TGTGCCAGCAGCTTAAGGCTAGCGGGTAGCAATGAGCAGTTCTTC.

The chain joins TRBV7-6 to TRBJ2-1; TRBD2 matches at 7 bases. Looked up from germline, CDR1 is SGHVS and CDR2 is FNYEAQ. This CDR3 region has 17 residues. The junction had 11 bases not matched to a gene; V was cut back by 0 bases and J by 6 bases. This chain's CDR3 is CASSLAVGGRWGNEQFF. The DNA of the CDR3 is TGTGCCAGCAGCTTAGCGGTCGGCGGGAGATGGGGCAATGAGCAGTTCTTC.

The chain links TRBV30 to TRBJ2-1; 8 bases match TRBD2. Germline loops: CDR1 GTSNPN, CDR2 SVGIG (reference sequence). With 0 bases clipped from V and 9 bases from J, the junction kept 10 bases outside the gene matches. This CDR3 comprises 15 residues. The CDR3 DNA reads TGTGCCTGGAGTGTACAACGGGAGGGCCGGGGTGAGCAGTTCTTC. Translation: CAWSVQREGRGEQFF.